This entry lists 2 T cell receptor beta chains sequenced from one sample in a study of blood T cell repertoires in COVID-19. Assay used: immunoSEQ multiplex PCR; TCRdb lists only in-frame clones, some missing. The table has over 150,000 clones, approximately 80% seen once; the top ten hold roughly 3.6%. Sequenced: peripheral blood. Receptors were obtained from a woman older than 75 with acute or convalescent COVID-19.

J is TRBJ2-1 and V is TRBV5-1; TRBD1 might be the D (5 bases). The V end lost 5 bases, the J end lost 0 bases, and 12 bases lay between the germline ends. The CDR3 runs 15 residues. The germline gives CDR1 SGHRS, CDR2 YFSETQ. In nucleotides, the CDR3 is TGCGCCAGCAGTGGGGCAGGCGGCTCCTACAATGAGCAGTTCTTC. Its translation: CASSGAGGSYNEQFF.

The chain recombines TRBV7-8 with TRBJ2-3, with 7 nucleotides matching TRBD1. The CDR3 sequence is 16 residues long. V trimming: 4 bases; J trimming: 3 bases; junction bases outside the gene matches: 10. CDR1 is SGHVS and CDR2 is FQNEAQ in the germline V gene. This chain's CDR3 is CASSSGQVLTTDTQYF. The CDR3 region has the DNA TGTGCCAGCAGCTCCGGACAGGTCCTAACAACAGATACGCAGTATTTT.